This paragraph reports one T cell receptor (beta chain). The antigen this receptor binds is unknown. Base qualities are not provided; no much larger clone lies one nucleotide away. These data belong to a study of beta chain features in type 1 diabetes (dated by TCRdb to the late 2010s). In terms of the full investigation: Mean age, gender distribution, total cell number and subset yield were not different between patients and healthy donors. Regulatory and stem cell-like memory subsets were isolated from only 8 patients and 8 healthy donors, whereas naive and central memory subsets came from all 30 or so donors. The study compared the TCRB repertoires of sorted circulating CD4+ T cell subsets in recently diagnosed type 1 diabetes patients with those in matched healthy donors. Across all samples, approximately 98,000,000 sorted cells were examined, and cell number per subset correlated strongly with RNA yield. The paper as a whole reports these results and caveats: A moderate but significant shortening of TCRB CDR3 length was observed in type 1 diabetes patients in all four CD4+ subsets. Shorter templates might be favored by PCR, yet because patient and control samples were amplified and corrected together, any such skew would affect both groups equally. At VDJ recombination sites, type 1 diabetes patients had fewer insertions and more deleted nucleotides, which implies abnormalities in thymic rearrangement. Because small numbers of individuals were included in the HLA sub-analyses, any influence of HLA type on TCRB rearrangement was left unresolved. Because cDNA rather than genomic DNA was sequenced, highly expressing activated cells could have been over-represented, although no difference in activation and CD3 levels was found between groups. Naive, central memory and regulatory TCRB repertoires appeared to be more similar among patients than among healthy donors.

The entire amount of isolated RNA was reverse transcribed using the High Capacity cDNA Reverse Transcription Kit, so the sequenced TCRB transcripts were expressed ones. Deep immunoSEQ sequencing was applied to naive, central memory and regulatory T cell samples, giving an average of about 3.7 million total reads per sample. After sorted cells were lysed in RLT buffer, RNA was extracted with DNase-treated RNeasy Micro or Mini kits, with the choice depending on cell number. To prevent cross-contamination, each cell subset was processed individually, whereas patient and healthy donor samples were processed jointly. The immunoSEQ multiplex PCR was used to amplify TCRB sequences from cDNA, yielding 87-bp fragments that span the CDR3 region. Amplicons were sequenced on the Illumina HiSeq platform. Regarding the original processing steps: Synthetic template baselines were used to correct PCR bias computationally, reads within Hamming distance 2 were collapsed together, and singletons that could not be merged were discarded. Reads were aligned against IMGT to assign V, D and J genes, CDR3 length and insertions or deletions at six rearrangement sites. Within each subset, clonotype counts were normalized to sorted cell number, and only after that were true diversity and Gini coefficients computed with the tcR R package. The overlap coefficient, calculated on TCRB nucleotide sequences, was used to quantify repertoire sharing. TCRdb provides this immuneACCESS table in a form limited to in-frame rearrangements. Some clones are lacking; in checked studies, under half of them reflect an unresolved V gene, and why the rest are absent is not known. That table supplies the V and J calls and clone size; D and trimming were determined from the DNA. The sample profile shows around 250,000 clones; 27% of them were found once. The ten largest account for 4% of the sample.

In the germline V gene (reference sequence), CDR1 corresponds to SEHNR and CDR2 to FQNEAQ. The CDR3 measures 15 amino acids from cysteine to phenylalanine. The DNA shown is the 45-base CDR3, in frame from base 1. V loses 2 bases of germline sequence and J loses 6 bases, and the interval between the two ends is 16 bases. From each donor, a single peripheral blood sample of 100 to 150 mL on average was drawn into heparinised tubes. A BD FACSAria II was used to sort naive, central memory, regulatory and stem cell-like memory CD4+ T cells with a panel that included CD45RO, CCR7, CD25, CD127, CD95 and CD27. All sorted populations exceeded 95% purity. PBMCs were separated immediately by Lymphoprep density gradient centrifugation and were stained directly, without being cultured. Samples were stained and sorted in pairs, with one healthy donor and one patient per experiment, so that batch effects were minimized.

The source is a man aged 25-45 years in good health. The rearranged segments are TRBV7-9 and TRBJ1-2; the D gene cannot be named for sure. What was sequenced was central memory CD4+ T cells from blood. The DNA reads as follows: TGTGCCAGCAGCTTATACAAGGGCGAACTTGATGGCTACACCTTC. The resulting protein is CASSLYKGELDGYTF.